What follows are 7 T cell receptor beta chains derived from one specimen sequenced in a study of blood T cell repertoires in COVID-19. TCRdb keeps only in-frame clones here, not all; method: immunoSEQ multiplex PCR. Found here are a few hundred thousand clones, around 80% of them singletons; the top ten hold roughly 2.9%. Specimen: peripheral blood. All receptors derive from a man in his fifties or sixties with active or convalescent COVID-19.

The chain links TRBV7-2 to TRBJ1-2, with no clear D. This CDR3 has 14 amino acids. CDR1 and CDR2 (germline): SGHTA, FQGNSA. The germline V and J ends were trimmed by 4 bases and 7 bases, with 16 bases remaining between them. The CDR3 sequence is CASSSVVGGPGYTF. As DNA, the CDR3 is TGTGCCAGCAGCTCGGTAGTAGGAGGCCCTGGCTACACCTTC.

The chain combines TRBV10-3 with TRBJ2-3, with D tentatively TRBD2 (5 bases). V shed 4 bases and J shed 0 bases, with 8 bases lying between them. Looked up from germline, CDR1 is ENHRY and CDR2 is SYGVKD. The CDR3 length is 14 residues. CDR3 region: CAISASSSTDTQYF. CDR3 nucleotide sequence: TGTGCCATCAGTGCTAGCTCCAGCACAGATACGCAGTATTTT.

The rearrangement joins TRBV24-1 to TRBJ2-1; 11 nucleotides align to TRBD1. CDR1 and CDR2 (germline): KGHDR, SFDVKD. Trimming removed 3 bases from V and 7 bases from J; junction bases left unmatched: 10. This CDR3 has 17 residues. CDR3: CATSDPGQGGYQNEQFF. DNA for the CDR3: TGTGCCACCAGTGATCCGGGACAGGGGGGGTATCAAAATGAGCAGTTCTTC.

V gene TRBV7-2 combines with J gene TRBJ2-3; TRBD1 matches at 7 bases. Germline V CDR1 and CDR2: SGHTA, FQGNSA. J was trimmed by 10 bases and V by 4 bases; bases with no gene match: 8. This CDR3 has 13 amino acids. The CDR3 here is CASSYRGRDAQYF. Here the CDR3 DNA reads TGTGCCAGCAGCTACAGGGGACGGGATGCGCAGTATTTT.

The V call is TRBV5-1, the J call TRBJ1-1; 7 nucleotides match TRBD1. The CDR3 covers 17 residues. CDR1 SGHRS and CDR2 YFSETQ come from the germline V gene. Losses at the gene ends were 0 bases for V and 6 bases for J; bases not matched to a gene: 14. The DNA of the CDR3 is TGCGCCAGCAGCTTGGCCGGGAAGACAGGGAGCGGCGCTGAAGCTTTCTTT. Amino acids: CASSLAGKTGSGAEAFF.

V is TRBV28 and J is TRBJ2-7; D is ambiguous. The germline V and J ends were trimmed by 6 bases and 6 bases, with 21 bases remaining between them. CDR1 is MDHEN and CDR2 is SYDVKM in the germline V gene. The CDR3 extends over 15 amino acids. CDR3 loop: CASSPDARNLGEQYF. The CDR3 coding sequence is TGTGCCAGCAGCCCGGATGCTAGAAACTTGGGCGAGCAGTACTTC.

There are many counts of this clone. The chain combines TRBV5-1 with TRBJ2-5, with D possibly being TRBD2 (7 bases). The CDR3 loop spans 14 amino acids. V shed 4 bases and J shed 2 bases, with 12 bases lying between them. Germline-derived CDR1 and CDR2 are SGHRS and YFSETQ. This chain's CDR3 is CASSGGAGQETQYF. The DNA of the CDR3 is TGCGCCAGCAGCGGGGGGGCCGGGCAAGAGACCCAGTACTTC.